This T cell receptor (beta chain) emerged from a study of T cell clones after liver transplantation. General observations from the study: Compared with third party-reactive sequences, donor-reactive ones declined more, independent of withdrawal success. Small, mixed patient groups and varying post-transplant times limit these conclusions.

Germline assignment: CDR1 SGHDN and CDR2 FVKESK. The CDR3 runs to 14 residues. V lost 5 bases and J 6 bases, leaving 13 bases between the germline ends. Details on this clone: Its antigen is not known.

The protocol was immunoSEQ multiplex PCR, while the TCRdb copy is restricted to in-frame clones and leaves out a portion. This sample has some 120,000 clones; approximately 90% occur once, and the top ten carry 0.83%. Here the sequenced sample was CD4+ T cells from blood, taken 12 months after liver transplant. The origin of this receptor is a human patient who received a liver transplant. Some T cells may possibly be graft donor cells. This chain joins TRBV14 and TRBJ2-2, with D possibly matching TRBD2 (5 bases). CDR3 DNA: TGTGCCAGCAGCGCACTAGATCGGGCCGGGGAGCTGTTTTTT. Amino acid sequence: CASSALDRAGELFF.